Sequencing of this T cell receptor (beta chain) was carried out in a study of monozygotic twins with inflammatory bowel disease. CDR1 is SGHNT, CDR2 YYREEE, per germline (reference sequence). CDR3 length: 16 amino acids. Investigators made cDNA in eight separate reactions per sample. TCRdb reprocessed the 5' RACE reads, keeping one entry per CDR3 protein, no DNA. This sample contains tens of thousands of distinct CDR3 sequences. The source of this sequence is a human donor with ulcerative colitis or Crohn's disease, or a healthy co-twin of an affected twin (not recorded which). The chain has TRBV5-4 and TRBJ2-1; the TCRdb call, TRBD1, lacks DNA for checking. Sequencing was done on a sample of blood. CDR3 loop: CASSLLGGGNYNEQFF.